This TCR beta chain was recovered during a study of blood T cell repertoires in COVID-19. Whole-study context: PBMCs, B-cell-depleted T cells, or T cells were the source of the cDNA or gDNA that made up the material.

From germline, CDR1 is MNHEY and CDR2 SMNVEV (reference sequence). The V gene lost 2 bases and the J gene lost 0 bases, with 8 bases spanning the gap. CDR3 length equals 15 residues. Authors' analysis steps: Scientists estimated how many nucleated cells there were by amplifying reference gene primers. Assay used: immunoSEQ multiplex PCR; TCRdb lists only in-frame clones, some missing. The V and J calls and clone size are taken from that table; D and trimming were inferred from the DNA. The sample has 200,000 to 300,000 clones; 88% are singletons. This clonotype was obtained from a man between 60 and 75 years old who had recovered from COVID-19. The sample was peripheral blood. V and J are TRBV27 and TRBJ2-1; the D is unclear. CDR3 sequence: CASSLSISSYNEQFF. The CDR3 DNA is TGTGCCAGCAGTTTAAGCATTAGCTCCTACAATGAGCAGTTCTTC.